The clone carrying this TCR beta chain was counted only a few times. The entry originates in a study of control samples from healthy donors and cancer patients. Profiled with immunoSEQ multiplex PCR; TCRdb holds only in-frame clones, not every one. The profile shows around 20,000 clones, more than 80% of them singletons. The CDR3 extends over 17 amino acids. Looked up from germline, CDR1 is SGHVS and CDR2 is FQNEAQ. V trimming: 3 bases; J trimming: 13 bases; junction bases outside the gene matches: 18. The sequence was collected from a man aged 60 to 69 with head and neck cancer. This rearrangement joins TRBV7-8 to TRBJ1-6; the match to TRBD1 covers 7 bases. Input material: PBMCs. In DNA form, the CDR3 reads TGTGCCAGCAGCTTTTACGACAGGGACTATAGTGAGAGTCCCCTCCACTTT. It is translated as CASSFYDRDYSESPLHF.